The rows below give T cell receptor beta chains drawn from one sample of a study of cytomegalovirus exposure and HLA in healthy donors. TCRdb's table, derived via immunoSEQ multiplex PCR, lists solely in-frame clones and lacks some. Of 150,000 or so clones in the sample, 70% to 90% were seen once. Sequenced sample: PBMCs. These TCRs come from a woman in her 30s in good health and CMV-seropositive. Both conserved end residues are part of each CDR3.

v_gene: TRBV4-2
j_gene: TRBJ2-3
CDR3aa: CASSQGRGEGRSDTQYF

v_gene: TRBV11-2
j_gene: TRBJ2-3
CDR3aa: CASSLRASGYLTDTQYF

v_gene: TRBV5-6
j_gene: TRBJ2-1
CDR3aa: CASSWEGQAYNEQFF

v_gene: TRBV28
j_gene: TRBJ2-1
CDR3aa: CASSADSTGTGEQFF

v_gene: TRBV18
j_gene: TRBJ1-1
CDR3aa: CASSRTAGQRGIMNTEAFF

v_gene: TRBV6-1
j_gene: TRBJ2-1
CDR3aa: CASSALTSGPYNEQFF

v_gene: TRBV5-1
j_gene: TRBJ2-2
CDR3aa: CASSLGDRRTNTGELFF

v_gene: TRBV10-3
j_gene: TRBJ1-2
CDR3aa: CAISAGQPYGYTF

v_gene: TRBV15
j_gene: TRBJ2-7
CDR3aa: CATSRDLSYEQYF

v_gene: TRBV10-1
j_gene: TRBJ2-1
CDR3aa: CASSESWSLGYNEQFF

v_gene: TRBV7-9
j_gene: TRBJ2-3
CDR3aa: CASSLTGKADTQYF

v_gene: TRBV19
j_gene: TRBJ2-7
CDR3aa: CASSWGVNYEQYF

v_gene: TRBV19
j_gene: TRBJ1-5
CDR3aa: CASSIRGVSHQPQHF

v_gene: TRBV28
j_gene: TRBJ1-5
CDR3aa: CASSTGGANQPQHF

v_gene: TRBV6-1
j_gene: TRBJ1-1
CDR3aa: CASSEEGRGTEAFF